A single sample gave rise to the 16 T cell receptor beta chains below, sequenced in a study of blood T cell repertoires in COVID-19. TCRdb's copy holds only in-frame clones and misses some; the assay was immunoSEQ multiplex PCR. The sample has 150,000 to 200,000 clones; 88% are singletons. Sequenced sample: peripheral blood. All receptors come from a human donor in a cohort sampled during active COVID-19.

This chain uses TRBV27 with TRBJ2-3; the D gene is possibly TRBD2 (6 bases). V lost 6 bases and J lost 6, with 22 bases in between. Germline V gives CDR1 MNHEY, CDR2 SMNVEV (reference sequence). This CDR3 has 16 amino acids. CDR3 sequence reads: CASSPTLAGRGDTQYF. CDR3 DNA sequence: TGTGCCAGCAGCCCCACCTTGGCGGGTCGGGGGGATACGCAGTATTTT.

This rearrangement joins TRBV2 to TRBJ2-7, with 8 bases identical to TRBD2. The V segment lost 7 bases and the J segment 5 bases; nucleotides outside the gene matches: 13. Looked up from germline, CDR1 is SNHLY and CDR2 is FYNNEI. CDR3 length: 15 amino acids. This CDR3 reads CASTHSSGRVDEQYF. The DNA of the CDR3 is TGTGCCAGCACCCACTCCTCCGGGAGGGTTGACGAGCAGTACTTC.

The rearrangement links TRBV5-4 to TRBJ2-7; 9 bases line up with TRBD1. The CDR3 runs to 16 residues. V shed 0 bases, J shed 2 bases, and the junction held 6 bases outside the gene matches. The V gene's germline CDR1 is SGHNT and CDR2 YYREEE (reference sequence). The CDR3 nucleotides read TGTGCCAGCAGCTTGGGGGGACAGGGAGGGACCTACGAGCAGTACTTC. Its protein product is CASSLGGQGGTYEQYF. Combining the CDR3 with reference TRBV5-4 and TRBJ2-7 gives the whole variable domain ETGVTQSPTHLIKTRGQQVTLRCSSQSGHNTVSWYQQALGQGPQFIFQYYREEENGRGNFPPRFSGLQFPNYSSELNVNALELDDSALYLCASSLGGQGGTYEQYFGPGTRLTVT.

V gene TRBV5-6 combines with J gene TRBJ2-3; D may be TRBD2 (7 bases). The CDR3 extends over 16 amino acids. Trimming pared 3 bases from V and 1 base from J, leaving 15 bases between. CDR1 is SGHDT, CDR2 YYEEEE, per germline. CDR3 nucleotides: TGTGCCAGCAGCTCGTGGGAGGGGGTGGGCACAGATACGCAGTATTTT. This codes for CASSSWEGVGTDTQYF.

V usage is TRBV13 and J usage is TRBJ2-1, with D possibly matching TRBD1 (5 bases). The V and J ends lost 5 bases and 2 bases respectively, with 13 bases between them. The CDR3 totals 15 residues. The V gene's germline CDR1 is PRHDT and CDR2 FYEKMQ (reference sequence). The DNA of the CDR3 is TGTGCCAGCAGCCCTGGGGCCCTTCCCTACAATGAGCAGTTCTTC. Protein product: CASSPGALPYNEQFF.

A single count supports this clone. The chain combines TRBV5-5 with TRBJ2-7; no firm D call. V lost 0 bases and J lost 3, with 16 bases in between. This CDR3 is built from 16 residues. Germline CDR1 SGHKS, CDR2 YYEKEE (reference sequence). The CDR3 nucleotides are TGTGCCAGCAGCTTGGGTCCGGGTCACGAGAGCTACGAGCAGTACTTC. Its translation: CASSLGPGHESYEQYF.

This clone came up once. The chain links TRBV28 to TRBJ2-7; tentatively, D is TRBD1 (5 bases). V shed 7 bases and J shed 0 bases, with 22 bases lying between them. Germline CDR1 reads MDHEN; CDR2 reads SYDVKM. CDR3 size: 17 residues. This chain's CDR3 is CASTAPLTGPSSYEQYF. The DNA of the CDR3 is TGTGCCAGCACCGCCCCTCTTACAGGACCTAGCTCCTACGAGCAGTACTTC.

This clone was seen once. The chain couples TRBV13 to TRBJ2-7; 7 nucleotides agree with TRBD1. Germline CDR1 PRHDT, CDR2 FYEKMQ (reference sequence). V lost 5 bases and J lost 2; bases outside the gene matches: 6. The CDR3 covers 14 residues. The CDR3 DNA sequence: TGTGCCAGCAGCACTCGAGGGACAGCCTACGAGCAGTACTTC. The encoded protein is CASSTRGTAYEQYF.

Only one count was recorded for this clone. The J gene is TRBJ2-1, the V gene TRBV14, with 7 bases matching TRBD2. CDR1 SGHDN and CDR2 FVKESK come from the germline V gene. This CDR3 has 17 residues. Germline trimming cut 1 base from V and 2 bases from J; bases unmatched to any gene: 8. The DNA for the CDR3 is TGTGCCAGCAGCCAAGGACTCAGAGCGGGGCCCTACAATGAGCAGTTCTTC. It yields the protein CASSQGLRAGPYNEQFF.

The chain employs TRBV4-2 and TRBJ1-5, with D possibly TRBD1 on 5 matching bases. The V gene's germline CDR1 is LGHNA and CDR2 YNFKEQ. The CDR3 has 16 residues. The V and J ends lost 1 base and 3 bases respectively, with 13 bases between them. CDR3 nucleotide sequence: TGTGCCAGCAGCCAAGGCGGACAAGAAGCCAATCAGCCCCAGCATTTT. This codes for CASSQGGQEANQPQHF.

In DNA, the CDR3 is TGTGCCAGCAGCGTAGGGCAGGTGGCCGGGGAGCTGTTTTTT. Translating it yields CASSVGQVAGELFF. The chain carries TRBV9 and TRBJ2-2, with D uncertain. The CDR3 length is 14 residues. CDR1 SGDLS and CDR2 YYNGEE come from the germline V gene. V was cut by 0 bases and J by 6 bases, with 9 bases left in between.

The chain is built from TRBV4-3 and TRBJ1-3; D gene unclear. The CDR3 has 17 residues. The germline gives CDR1 LGHNA, CDR2 YSLEER. V lost 2 bases, J lost 0 bases, and 14 bases lay in between. The CDR3 nucleotides read TGCGCCAGCAGCCAAAGATGGGCAGGTACCTCTGGAAACACCATATATTTT. It specifies CASSQRWAGTSGNTIYF.

CDR3 loop: CASSDRGNGNTIYF. The CDR3, as DNA: TGTGCCAGCAGCGACAGGGGAAATGGAAACACCATATATTTT. The genes are TRBV7-2 and TRBJ1-3; 8 positions agree with TRBD1. Looked up from germline, CDR1 is SGHTA and CDR2 is FQGNSA. V was clipped by 5 bases and J by 3 bases; unmatched bases: 3. The length of the CDR3 is 14 residues.

This clone occurred once. The rearrangement joins TRBV5-4 to TRBJ2-1; TRBD2 matches 12 bases. Germline V CDR1 and CDR2: SGHNT, YYREEE (reference sequence). Trimming removed 6 bases from V and 4 bases from J; junction bases left unmatched: 5. This CDR3 is built from 15 residues. CDR3 coding DNA: TGTGCCAGCACGACGACTAGCGGGAGATACAATGAGCAGTTCTTC. Residues: CASTTTSGRYNEQFF.

The V and J genes are TRBV10-1 and TRBJ2-7; 8 bases are a match to TRBD2. Unmatched junction bases numbered 10, after V lost 5 bases and J lost 7 bases. CDR1 and CDR2 from the germline V gene are WNHNN and SYGVQD (reference sequence). The CDR3 totals 14 residues. The CDR3 DNA follows: TGCGCCAGCAGTACCGGGACTAGGGCAGGGGAGCAGTACTTC. Protein: CASSTGTRAGEQYF.

The chain links TRBV7-2 to TRBJ1-1; 7 nucleotides agree with TRBD1. V lost 4 bases, J lost 4 bases, and 3 bases stayed unmatched. CDR1 and CDR2 (germline): SGHTA, FQGNSA. The length of the CDR3 is 13 residues. The CDR3 loop reads CASSSGDSTEAFF. The CDR3, as DNA: TGTGCCAGCAGCTCCGGGGACAGCACTGAAGCTTTCTTT.